This entry concerns a single TCR beta chain. The antigen is not known. This sample is part of a study of blood T cells in healthy people across ages. Whole-study findings and limits: Age advanced and TCR beta diversity per million T cells fell, roughly linearly. There were more naive CD4+ cells and higher diversity in long-lived donors than in aged donors. Shifts in expanded clonotypes may have been confounded by donor CMV status, which was unknown.

Together with a sample-barcoded 5' primer, a J-beta primer mix was included in a second PCR lasting about 7 to 11 cycles. TCRdb passed the 5' RACE reads through MiXCR, listing each CDR3 protein once. The sample has 1,500,000 or so distinct CDR3 sequences, about 45% seen once. The germline V gene has CDR1 SGHRS and CDR2 YFSETQ. The CDR3 runs to 16 residues. V was clipped by 1 base and J by 3 bases, with 13 bases between them. Individuals who donated were healthy Caucasians from Russia aged about 6 to 95. Sequencing was carried out using blood. The clonotype was recovered from a young woman in good health. The chain joins TRBV5-1 to TRBJ2-2, with TRBD2 as a possible D gene (5 bases). CDR3 nucleotide sequence: TGCGCCAGCAGCTTGATGTGGAGGTTGGACACCGGGGAGCTGTTTTTT. Protein sequence: CASSLMWRLDTGELFF.